A single sample is the source of the 28 T cell receptor beta chains below, sequenced in a study of CD8+CD57+ T cells in acquired aplastic anemia. Profiles of TCR beta VDJ and CDR3 were generated from a genomic DNA template. Each CDR3 protein gets one entry after TCRdb re-called the reads with MiXCR. Of 130,000 or so distinct CDR3 sequences in the sample, roughly two fifths are singletons; the top ten hold 7.5% to 9.5%. Specimen: sorted CD4+, CD8+, or CD8+CD57+ T cells (not recorded which) from PBMCs. The receptors stem from a human donor in good health, serving as a control.

This clonotype has a handful of counts. A read error is possible here, since a much larger clone lies one base away. The conserved phenylalanine or tryptophan is not found at the CDR3 terminus, so this likely reflects a read error. The gene calls are TRBV19 and TRBJ2-3, with 7 bases lining up with TRBD1. The ends lost 6 bases at V and 5 bases at J; junction bases unmatched: 14. CDR3 length: 16 residues. The germline V gene encodes CDR1 LNHDA and CDR2 SQIVND (reference sequence). The chain's CDR3 is CASSLNHRGIGDTQYL. CDR3 nucleotide sequence: TGTGCCAGTAGCTTAAACCACAGGGGTATCGGAGATACGCAGTATCTT.

This clonotype has at least ten counts. The chain has TRBV12-3 or TRBV12-4 and TRBJ2-7; a possible D gene is TRBD1 (6 bases). V was pared by 4 bases and J by 1 base, with 8 bases between. CDR3 size: 13 residues. This chain's CDR3 is CASSYTGSYEQYF. The CDR3 region has the DNA TGTGCCAGCAGTTACACAGGGTCCTACGAGCAGTACTTC.

This clonotype appeared once. The chain links TRBV2 to TRBJ1-2; no reliable D call. This CDR3 spans 10 amino acids. V shed 6 bases and J shed 10 bases, with 9 bases lying between them. Germline V lookup: CDR1 SNHLY, CDR2 FYNNEI. The CDR3 DNA is TGTGCCAGCAGGGGAGGTGCCTACACCTTC. This encodes CASRGGAYTF.

This clonotype was observed many times. The CDR3 coding sequence is TGCAGTGCCACAGAGGGAAGGTCTAGCGTCCAAGAGACCCAGTACTTC. Encoded protein: CSATEGRSSVQETQYF. V is TRBV20-1 and J is TRBJ2-5; possible D gene TRBD2, 6 bases. The germline CDR1 and CDR2 sequences are DFQATT and SNEGSKA (reference sequence). The CDR3 totals 16 residues. The ends were cut back, 6 bases at V and 1 base at J, with 21 bases in the middle.

V and J are TRBV15 and TRBJ2-3; D gene ambiguous. Germline values: CDR1 LNHNV, CDR2 YYDKDF (reference sequence). The CDR3 runs 15 residues. The ends were cut back, 0 bases at V and 2 bases at J, with 9 bases in the middle. The CDR3 is CATSREKANTDTQYF. Here the CDR3 DNA reads TGTGCCACCAGCAGAGAAAAGGCCAACACAGATACGCAGTATTTT.

At least ten counts were recorded for this clonotype. The J gene is TRBJ2-3, the V gene TRBV2; the match to TRBD2 covers 10 bases. V was clipped by 7 bases and J by 5 bases; unmatched bases: 3. This CDR3 is 13 amino acids long. Per the germline V gene, CDR1 is SNHLY and CDR2 is FYNNEI. The DNA of the CDR3 is TGTGCCAGCATCAGGACTAGCGGAGATACGCAGTATTTT. Translating it yields CASIRTSGDTQYF.

The sample holds many counts of this clonotype. The chain combines TRBV28 with TRBJ1-5, with D unresolved. Germline assignment: CDR1 MDHEN and CDR2 SYDVKM. V lost 6 bases to trimming and J lost 3 bases, with 6 bases between them. The CDR3 length is 12 residues. The CDR3 nucleotides read TGTGCCAGCAGATCTAACAATCAGCCCCAGCATTTT. It is translated as CASRSNNQPQHF.

The V gene is TRBV20-1, the J gene TRBJ1-4; TRBD1 is a possible D gene (5 bases). The V end lost 5 bases, the J end lost 8 bases, and 18 bases lay between the germline ends. The CDR3 extends over 14 amino acids. Germline CDR1 DFQATT, CDR2 SNEGSKA (reference sequence). The CDR3 DNA reads TGCAGTGCTTCTCTGGGCAGGACAATAGAAAAACTGTTTTTT. As protein: CSASLGRTIEKLFF.

To note about this clonotype: The CDR3 does not close with the conserved phenylalanine or tryptophan, likely indicating a read error. The chain couples TRBV10-3 to TRBJ2-2; TRBD1 matches at 9 bases. V gave up 9 bases and J gave up 4 bases; unmatched junction bases: 3. The CDR3 is 13 amino acids. CDR1 ENHRY and CDR2 SYGVKD come from the germline V gene. The CDR3 protein is CAITGGFTGELFS. CDR3 in DNA: TGTGCCATTACAGGGGGCTTCACCGGGGAGCTGTTTTCT.

V usage is TRBV20-1 and J usage is TRBJ1-2, with D unresolved. The germline V gene has CDR1 DFQATT and CDR2 SNEGSKA (reference sequence). This CDR3 is 11 amino acids long. V was pared by 4 bases and J by 10 bases, with 13 bases between. The CDR3 region is CSAKTLGLYTF. Written as DNA, the CDR3 is TGCAGTGCTAAAACGCTAGGACTCTACACCTTC.

About this clonotype: Germline and junction disagree at one end, which may indicate a read error. CDR3 residues: CASTRDSSYNEQLF. The CDR3 coding sequence is TGCGCCAGCACAAGGGACAGCTCCTACAATGAGCAGCTCTTC. The rearrangement joins TRBV5-1 to TRBJ2-1, with 7 bases aligning to TRBD1. Germline V CDR1 and CDR2: SGHRS, YFSETQ. CDR3 length: 14 residues.

Ten or more counts support this clonotype. The chain couples TRBV19 to TRBJ2-2; D gene unclear. The V gene lost 6 bases and the J gene lost 7 bases, with 12 bases spanning the gap. Germline V gene sequence: CDR1 LNHDA, CDR2 SQIVND (reference sequence). The CDR3 consists of 13 residues. CDR3 region: CASSPSRDGELFF. DNA of the CDR3: TGTGCCAGTAGCCCTTCACGAGACGGGGAGCTGTTTTTT.

This clonotype was observed a few times. A read error may be the cause here, since a much bigger clone is one base away. This chain joins TRBV6-5 and TRBJ2-5, with D tentatively TRBD1 (5 bases). The CDR3 is 12 amino acids. Germline-derived CDR1 and CDR2 are MNHEY and SVGAGI. For the CDR3, the DNA is TGTGCCAGCAGTGCATCTATAGGGGCCCCTAACTTC. Amino acids: CASSASIGAPNF.

The chain links TRBV19 to TRBJ2-7; D is tentatively TRBD1 or TRBD2 (5 bases each). Germline CDR1 is LNHDA and CDR2 is SQIVND (reference sequence). V was clipped by 7 bases and J by 6 bases, with 13 bases between them. This CDR3 region has 12 residues. The chain's CDR3 is CASNRGGGEQYF. The CDR3 DNA follows: TGTGCCAGTAACCGGGGCGGAGGCGAGCAGTACTTC.

This clonotype was detected ten times or more. This chain joins TRBV10-3 and TRBJ2-7; D tentatively reads TRBD1 or TRBD2 (5 bases each). CDR3 length: 15 residues. Germline loops: CDR1 ENHRY, CDR2 SYGVKD. Trimming removed 3 bases from V and 0 bases from J, with 12 bases in between. CDR3 DNA sequence: TGTGCCATCAGTGACTCCGGGACGGCCTCCTACGAGCAGTACTTC. This gives the protein CAISDSGTASYEQYF.

The sample holds a few counts of this clonotype. V gene TRBV2 combines with J gene TRBJ1-5; unclear D gene. The germline V gene has CDR1 SNHLY and CDR2 FYNNEI. The V end was cut by 5 bases, the J end by 4 bases, with 12 bases between. CDR3 length equals 14 residues. The CDR3 DNA reads TGTGCCAGCAGTTCCTCAGGCTGGAATCAGCCCCAGCATTTT. Amino acids: CASSSSGWNQPQHF.

The gene calls are TRBV29-1 and TRBJ1-2, with TRBD1 matching over 9 bases. Germline CDR1 is SQVTM and CDR2 is ANQGSEA. The length of the CDR3 is 14 residues. The junction had 7 bases not matched to a gene; V was cut back by 8 bases and J by 0 bases. DNA of the CDR3: TGCAGCACGACAGGGGGGGGAACTAACTATGGCTACACCTTC. Translation gives CSTTGGGTNYGYTF.

The chain carries TRBV27 and TRBJ2-7; weak D call: TRBD2 (7 bases). V lost 0 bases and J lost 5, with 26 bases in between. The CDR3 is 19 amino acids. In germline, CDR1 is MNHEY, CDR2 SMNVEV (reference sequence). CDR3 in DNA: TGTGCCAGCAGTTTATCTACCGCTCAAGCGGGGAGGGGGGAACACGAGCAGTACTTC. Its translation is CASSLSTAQAGRGEHEQYF.

The chain joins TRBV6-4 to TRBJ1-3; possibly TRBD1 for D (5 bases). The CDR3 spans 15 residues. Trimming shortened V by 0 bases and J by 3 bases, and 9 bases separated the two germline ends. In germline, CDR1 is MRHNA, CDR2 SNTAGT. This chain's CDR3 is CASSDSGGCGNTIYF. In nucleotides, the CDR3 is TGTGCCAGCAGTGACTCGGGGGGGTGTGGAAACACCATATATTTT.

In this sample, this clonotype turned up a few times. The genes are TRBV12-3 or TRBV12-4 and TRBJ1-1; D is ambiguous. The CDR3 runs to 13 residues. The V and J ends lost 5 bases and 4 bases respectively, with 11 bases between them. DNA for the CDR3: TGTGCCAGCAGTCTACTAATTGGCACTGAAGCTTTCTTT. This sequence encodes CASSLLIGTEAFF.

This clonotype was counted once. A much larger clonotype is one base distant, so this may be a read error. Without the conserved terminal phenylalanine or tryptophan, this CDR3 likely stems from a read error. The chain recombines TRBV12-3 or TRBV12-4 with TRBJ2-1, with TRBD2 matching 10 bases. This CDR3 has 15 amino acids. After removal of 4 bases from V and 4 bases from J, the junction contained 4 bases not matched to a gene. The DNA for the CDR3 is TGTGCCAGCAGTTCCGGACTAGCGGTTTACAATGAGCAGTTCCTC. Amino acid sequence: CASSSGLAVYNEQFL.

The genes are TRBV6-1 and TRBJ1-4, with D hard to call. The germline gives CDR1 MNHNS, CDR2 SASEGT. CDR3 length: 14 amino acids. V gave up 6 bases and J gave up 4 bases, with 12 bases separating them. In nucleotides, the CDR3 is TGTGCCAGCAGGCCGACATTGGATAATGAAAAACTGTTTTTT. This sequence encodes CASRPTLDNEKLFF.

This clonotype was found once. This sequence joins TRBV5-6 and TRBJ2-7, with TRBD1 as a possible D gene (6 bases). Germline V gives CDR1 SGHDT, CDR2 YYEEEE. V lost 1 base and J 1 base, leaving 12 bases between the germline ends. CDR3 size: 15 residues. The CDR3 spells CASSLLQGQSYEQYF. The CDR3 region has the DNA TGTGCCAGCAGCTTGTTGCAGGGGCAATCCTACGAGCAGTACTTC.

In nucleotides, the CDR3 is TGTGCCAGCAGTTTGGACGGGATCTATGGCTACACCTTC. Protein sequence: CASSLDGIYGYTF. The chain is built from TRBV11-2 and TRBJ1-2; D unclear. The CDR3 loop spans 13 amino acids. CDR1 SGHAT and CDR2 FQNNGV come from the germline V gene. V lost 6 bases and J 4 bases, leaving 12 bases between the germline ends.

As to this clonotype: A much larger clone lies a single base off, so this may be a read error. The chain carries TRBV3-1 and TRBJ2-7, with 10 bases lining up with TRBD1. The CDR3 has 14 amino acids. Germline CDR1 and CDR2: LGHDT and YNNKEL (reference sequence). The CDR3 loop is CASSHRDRGYGQYF. In nucleotides, the CDR3 is TGTGCCAGCAGCCACCGGGACAGGGGCTACGGGCAGTACTTC.

The table lists this clonotype with many counts. V is TRBV20-1 and J is TRBJ1-1; D gene ambiguous. This CDR3 is built from 13 residues. Germline CDR1 reads DFQATT; CDR2 reads SNEGSKA (reference sequence). The V end lost 0 bases, the J end lost 8 bases, and 13 bases lay between the germline ends. The CDR3 DNA reads as TGCAGTGCTAGAGATTTTCCGGAAGGGGAAGCTTTCTTT. Residues: CSARDFPEGEAFF.

The chain recombines TRBV19 with TRBJ1-3; D gene ambiguous. The germline CDR1 and CDR2 sequences are LNHDA and SQIVND (reference sequence). The CDR3 consists of 13 residues. V gave up 6 bases and J gave up 2 bases, with 8 bases separating them. CDR3 bases: TGTGCCAGTAGGACTATCACTGGAAACACCATATATTTT. This translates into CASRTITGNTIYF. The complete variable domain, with remaining parts taken from reference TRBV19 and TRBJ1-3, reads DGGITQSPKYLFRKEGQNVTLSCEQNLNHDAMYWYRQDPGQGLRLIYYSQIVNDFQKGDIAEGYSVSREKKESFPLTVTSAQKNPTAFYLCASRTITGNTIYFGEGSWLTVV.

This clonotype was recorded at least ten times. Germline is not matched at one junction end, which may reflect a read error. This chain uses TRBV6-4 with TRBJ2-3; TRBD1 aligns across 9 bases. The germline gives CDR1 MRHNA, CDR2 SNTAGT. This CDR3 comprises 15 residues. CDR3 in DNA: TGTGCCAGCAGCGACTGGACAGGGGAAACAGATACGCAGTATTTT. This translates into CASSDWTGETDTQYF.